The 5 T cell receptor beta chains below were found in one sample sequenced in a study of blood T cells in healthy people across ages. The use of a sample-barcoded 5' primer and a J-beta primer mix characterized a second PCR of roughly 6 to 11 cycles. TCRdb fed the 5' RACE reads into MiXCR, producing one record per CDR3 protein. The data hold approximately 490,000 distinct CDR3 sequences, with 24% observed a single time. The sample was also linked to a second study, of T cells of mothers and their children.

Sequenced: blood. The source of these receptors is a boy aged 5-17 years in good health.

There are a few counts of this clonotype. The V call is TRBV29-1, the J call TRBJ1-2; 7 nucleotides agree with TRBD1. Germline loops: CDR1 SQVTM, CDR2 ANQGSEA. There are 12 residues in the CDR3. Trimming removed 8 bases from V and 8 bases from J; junction bases left unmatched: 11. The CDR3 is CSPDDRVFGYTF. The CDR3 DNA is TGCAGCCCCGATGACAGGGTTTTCGGCTACACCTTC.

The sample holds a few counts of this clonotype. The rearrangement joins TRBV20-1 to TRBJ2-7, with TRBD2 matching over 10 bases. V was pared by 4 bases and J by 2 bases, with 11 bases of the junction left unmatched. The CDR3 covers 16 residues. Germline-derived CDR1 and CDR2 are DFQATT and SNEGSKA (reference sequence). CDR3 protein: CSATLAGGNNAYEQYF. In DNA, the CDR3 is TGCAGTGCTACATTAGCGGGAGGTAATAACGCCTACGAGCAGTACTTC.

The chain links TRBV28 to TRBJ2-1; perhaps TRBD1 as D (6 bases). The CDR3 length is 15 residues. Germline V gene lookup returns CDR1 MDHEN and CDR2 SYDVKM. The ends were cut back, 5 bases at V and 0 bases at J, with 11 bases in the middle. CDR3 in amino acids: CASSEDRSSYNEQFF. Written as DNA, the CDR3 is TGTGCCAGCAGTGAAGACAGGAGCTCCTACAATGAGCAGTTCTTC.

The chain links TRBV6-6 to TRBJ2-7, with D perhaps being TRBD1 or TRBD2 (5 bases each). Germline V CDR1 and CDR2: MNHNY, SVGAGI (reference sequence). CDR3 size: 15 residues. Trimming took off 6 bases at V and 1 base at J, with 16 bases between the two ends. CDR3 sequence (DNA): TGTGCCAGCAGGGAGCTCGGGGACCCTTCCTACGAGCAGTACTTC. This gives the protein CASRELGDPSYEQYF.

This clonotype occurred once. The chain employs TRBV19 and TRBJ1-1; D not certain. The V gene's germline CDR1 is LNHDA and CDR2 SQIVND (reference sequence). Trimming shortened V by 3 bases and J by 0 bases, and 11 bases separated the two germline ends. The CDR3 consists of 15 residues. This CDR3 reads CASSIGYGLNTEAFF. As DNA, the CDR3 is TGTGCCAGTAGTATTGGTTACGGATTGAACACTGAAGCTTTCTTT. The variable domain in full, with the rest retrieved from reference TRBV19 and TRBJ1-1, is DGGITQSPKYLFRKEGQNVTLSCEQNLNHDAMYWYRQDPGQGLRLIYYSQIVNDFQKGDIAEGYSVSREKKESFPLTVTSAQKNPTAFYLCASSIGYGLNTEAFFGQGTRLTVV.